The 28 T cell receptor beta chains listed next were all sequenced from one sample in a study of T cells in Graves' hyperthyroidism and ophthalmopathy. Amplification yielded TCR beta CDR3 regions, with RNA transcripts as the source. Primed by the HTBI set, a first-round RT-PCR was run on the TCR CDR3. TCRdb called the multiplex PCR reads again in MiXCR, with one record for every CDR3 protein. The sample holds hundreds of thousands of distinct CDR3 sequences; 16% are singletons and the top ten take 18%. The sample comprised blood. These receptors all stem from a woman aged 18-29 years with Graves' hyperthyroidism.

This clonotype was seen at least ten times. The V call is TRBV11-2, the J call TRBJ2-7; D possibly corresponds to TRBD1 (5 bases). The V end lost 4 bases, the J end lost 3 bases, and 10 bases lay between the germline ends. CDR3 length: 13 amino acids. Germline assignment: CDR1 SGHAT and CDR2 FQNNGV. The CDR3 spells CASSSRALYEQYF. The DNA of the CDR3 is TGTGCCAGCAGCTCCAGGGCCCTCTACGAGCAGTACTTC. The whole variable domain, remainder taken from reference TRBV11-2 and TRBJ2-7, is EAGVAQSPRYKIIEKRQSVAFWCNPISGHATLYWYQQILGQGPKLLIQFQNNGVVDDSQLPKDRFSAERLKGVDSTLKIQPAKLEDSAVYLCASSSRALYEQYFGPGTRLTVT.

This clonotype was picked up many times. The rearrangement uses TRBV11-2 and TRBJ2-1; TRBD2 is a possible D gene (6 bases). The CDR3 is 16 amino acids. CDR1 and CDR2 (germline): SGHAT, FQNNGV. V was pared by 2 bases and J by 4 bases, with 15 bases between. CDR3 DNA: TGTGCCAGCAGCTTACTCCGGCTAGCGACTTACAATGAGCAGTTCTTC. Translated: CASSLLRLATYNEQFF.

This clonotype showed up just a few times. This chain links TRBV4-1 with TRBJ2-7; unclear D gene. V lost 4 bases to trimming and J lost 1 base, with 8 bases between them. The CDR3 is 13 residues long. Germline V CDR1 and CDR2: MGHRA, YSYEKL. The CDR3 bases are TGCGCCAGCAGCCCCTTCCTGTCCTACGAGCAGTACTTC. It specifies CASSPFLSYEQYF.

This clonotype was detected many times. The rearrangement joins TRBV11-2 to TRBJ1-1, with a possible D match to TRBD1 (6 bases). The germline V and J ends were trimmed by 4 bases and 3 bases, with 9 bases remaining between them. The CDR3 covers 13 residues. From germline, CDR1 is SGHAT and CDR2 FQNNGV. CDR3 region: CASSYQGYTEAFF. The CDR3 nucleotides read TGTGCCAGCAGCTATCAGGGGTACACTGAAGCTTTCTTT.

This clonotype was seen a handful of times. CDR3 loop: CASSLPSVAYEQYF. The CDR3 DNA reads as TGCGCCAGCAGCTTGCCTAGCGTTGCCTACGAGCAGTACTTC. The chain recombines TRBV5-1 with TRBJ2-7, with D perhaps TRBD2 (6 bases). V lost 1 base to trimming and J lost 2 bases, with 10 bases between them. The CDR3 length is 14 residues. The germline CDR1 and CDR2 sequences are SGHRS and YFSETQ.

The chain couples TRBV6-1 to TRBJ1-1; 9 nucleotides agree with TRBD1. The CDR3 has 14 residues. Germline V gene data show CDR1 as MNHNS and CDR2 as SASEGT. Trimming removed 6 bases from V and 1 base from J; junction bases left unmatched: 3. The CDR3 reads CASRGTGPNTEAFF. The CDR3 region has the DNA TGTGCCAGCAGAGGGACAGGGCCGAACACTGAAGCTTTCTTT.

The chain employs TRBV6-6 and TRBJ1-6, with no clear D. Trimming took off 2 bases at V and 0 bases at J, with 5 bases between the two ends. Germline CDR1 MNHNY, CDR2 SVGAGI (reference sequence). CDR3 length: 15 residues. The CDR3 is CASSYVVSYNSPLHF. In DNA form, the CDR3 reads TGTGCCAGCAGTTACGTGGTCTCCTATAATTCACCCCTCCACTTT.

The chain carries TRBV5-1 and TRBJ1-2; TRBD1 is a possible D gene (5 bases). This CDR3 has 14 residues. The V gene's germline CDR1 is SGHRS and CDR2 YFSETQ. Trimming cost V 4 bases and J 7 bases, with 17 bases left between them. CDR3 residues: CASSPEDTAVGYTF. The CDR3, as DNA: TGCGCCAGCAGCCCCGAGGACACGGCGGTTGGCTACACCTTC.

V and J are TRBV7-9 and TRBJ2-5, with D possibly TRBD2 on 5 matching bases. This CDR3 comprises 15 residues. Germline V gene data show CDR1 as SEHNR and CDR2 as FQNEAQ (reference sequence). V was shortened by 3 bases and J by 9 bases, with 20 bases between the two germline ends. CDR3 sequence (DNA): TGTGCCAGCAGCTTGCTGCGGACTCCCGTCGGTTCCCAGTACTTC. It encodes CASSLLRTPVGSQYF. The full variable domain, with the rest looked up from reference TRBV7-9 and TRBJ2-5, is DTGVSQNPRHKITKRGQNVTFRCDPISEHNRLYWYRQTLGQGPEFLTYFQNEAQLEKSRLLSDRFSAERPKGSFSTLEIQRTEQGDSAMYLCASSLLRTPVGSQYFGPGTRLLVL.

This clonotype has ten or more counts. The rearrangement joins TRBV6-1 to TRBJ2-3, with D perhaps TRBD2 (5 bases). In germline, CDR1 is MNHNS, CDR2 SASEGT. Trimming removed 7 bases from V and 1 base from J, with 21 bases in between. The CDR3 spans 17 residues. Here the CDR3 reads CASTYRGARYRTDTQYF. The CDR3 DNA is TGTGCCAGCACATATCGGGGAGCTCGATACCGCACAGATACGCAGTATTTT.

This clonotype was counted at least ten times. CDR3 amino acids: CASSLTGTIDTQYF. The DNA for the CDR3 is TGTGCCAGCAGCTTAACGGGGACCATAGATACGCAGTATTTT. V gene TRBV11-2 combines with J gene TRBJ2-3, with D perhaps TRBD1 or TRBD2 (5 bases each). Trimming took 2 bases from V and 5 from J, leaving 11 bases between them. This CDR3 region has 14 residues. Per germline, CDR1 SGHAT and CDR2 FQNNGV.

CDR3 protein: CASSYGQNDVYGYTF. Written as DNA, the CDR3 is TGTGCCAGCAGTTACGGGCAGAACGATGTTTATGGCTACACCTTC. The genes are TRBV6-6 and TRBJ1-2, with no clear D. V lost 2 bases, J lost 5 bases, and 15 bases lay in between. The length of the CDR3 is 15 residues. CDR1 is MNHNY and CDR2 is SVGAGI in the germline V gene (reference sequence).

This clonotype appeared a few times. The chain couples TRBV3-1 to TRBJ1-3, with TRBD1 matching 9 bases. The CDR3 contains 15 residues. Germline values: CDR1 LGHDT, CDR2 YNNKEL (reference sequence). The V and J ends lost 4 bases and 4 bases, in that order; junction bases with no gene match: 5. Here the CDR3 DNA reads TGTGCCAGCAGCCGCTGGACAGGGGACGGAAACACCATATATTTT. This encodes CASSRWTGDGNTIYF. Drawing the rest from reference TRBV3-1 and TRBJ1-3, the complete variable domain is DTAVSQTPKYLVTQMGNDKSIKCEQNLGHDTMYWYKQDSKKFLKIMFSYNNKELIINETVPNRFSPKSPDKAHLNLHINSLELGDSAVYFCASSRWTGDGNTIYFGEGSWLTVV.

This clonotype has at least ten counts. This chain links TRBV28 with TRBJ2-7; 8 nucleotides agree with TRBD2. Germline V gene data show CDR1 as MDHEN and CDR2 as SYDVKM. CDR3 length: 15 amino acids. Trimming took 6 bases from V and 6 from J; bases not matched to a gene: 13. The DNA for the CDR3 is TGTGCCAGCAGCCCCCCGGGACTAGATTCTGCCGAGCAGTACTTC. This translates into CASSPPGLDSAEQYF. The full variable domain, with the rest looked up from reference TRBV28 and TRBJ2-7, is DVKVTQSSRYLVKRTGEKVFLECVQDMDHENMFWYRQDPGLGLRLIYFSYDVKMKEKGDIPEGYSVSREKKERFSLILESASTNQTSMYLCASSPPGLDSAEQYFGPGTRLTVT.

The chain recombines TRBV29-1 with TRBJ1-1; D is undetermined. Germline CDR1 and CDR2: SQVTM and ANQGSEA. This CDR3 spans 13 amino acids. V was trimmed by 8 bases and J by 4 bases, leaving 17 bases between them. The CDR3 nucleotides are TGCAGCCCAGTCCTGAGGGCAGGCACTGAAGCTTTCTTT. Its translation is CSPVLRAGTEAFF.

This clonotype was recorded at least ten times. The chain couples TRBV9 to TRBJ1-5; D unresolved. Germline V gene lookup returns CDR1 SGDLS and CDR2 YYNGEE. V was clipped by 0 bases and J by 2 bases, with 9 bases between them. The CDR3 length is 15 residues. CDR3 region: CASSVGPGGNQPQHF. In DNA form, the CDR3 reads TGTGCCAGCAGCGTAGGACCGGGAGGCAATCAGCCCCAGCATTTT.

The sample holds many counts of this clonotype. The rearrangement joins TRBV7-2 to TRBJ2-5; TRBD1 aligns across 12 bases. This CDR3 has 15 residues. Germline CDR1 is SGHTA and CDR2 is FQGNSA. Germline trimming cut 1 base from V and 6 bases from J; bases unmatched to any gene: 3. This chain's CDR3 is CASSLDGDRGQTQYF. In DNA, the CDR3 is TGTGCCAGCAGCTTAGATGGGGACAGGGGGCAGACCCAGTACTTC.

Turning to this clonotype: This sequence may be a read error, since a much larger clone differs from it by one base. The chain couples TRBV3-1 to TRBJ2-1; no clear D. The length of the CDR3 is 13 residues. The germline CDR1 and CDR2 sequences are LGHDT and YNNKEL (reference sequence). In DNA form, the CDR3 reads TGTGTCAGCAGCCAAAGGCTATTGGATGAGCAGTTCTTC. Its translation is CVSSQRLLDEQFF.

The rearrangement joins TRBV4-3 to TRBJ2-7, with 7 bases aligning to TRBD2. The V and J ends lost 2 bases and 2 bases, in that order; junction bases with no gene match: 6. In germline, CDR1 is LGHNA, CDR2 YSLEER. The CDR3 extends over 15 amino acids. The CDR3 loop reads CASSQYSGETYEQYF. The CDR3 DNA reads as TGCGCCAGCAGCCAATACAGCGGGGAGACCTACGAGCAGTACTTC.

This clonotype was observed a few times. V gene TRBV4-1 combines with J gene TRBJ1-2, with 7 bases lining up with TRBD1. The germline V gene has CDR1 MGHRA and CDR2 YSYEKL. The CDR3 consists of 15 residues. Trimming took 1 base from V and 2 from J; bases not matched to a gene: 4. In DNA, the CDR3 is TGCGCCAGCAGCCAAGGGATAGGGGGCAACTATGGCTACACCTTC. This translates into CASSQGIGGNYGYTF.

The chain couples TRBV20-1 to TRBJ1-5; D might be TRBD1 (6 bases). Germline V gene sequence: CDR1 DFQATT, CDR2 SNEGSKA (reference sequence). V was shortened by 3 bases and J by 2 bases, with 11 bases between the two germline ends. The CDR3 consists of 14 residues. The chain's CDR3 is CSASQGTGNQPQHF. The CDR3 DNA follows: TGCAGTGCTAGCCAGGGGACGGGCAATCAGCCCCAGCATTTT.

The J gene is TRBJ2-2, the V gene TRBV4-1; D ambiguous. The CDR3 is made up of 15 amino acids. Per the germline V gene, CDR1 is MGHRA and CDR2 is YSYEKL. The V end was cut by 3 bases, the J end by 2 bases, with 10 bases between. The CDR3 here is CASSHGPDNTGELFF. CDR3 coding DNA: TGCGCCAGCAGCCACGGCCCGGATAACACCGGGGAGCTGTTTTTT.

This clonotype occurred many times. This sequence joins TRBV11-2 and TRBJ1-1; D is unclear. V was shortened by 1 base and J by 3 bases, with 12 bases between the two germline ends. This CDR3 is 15 amino acids long. CDR1 is SGHAT, CDR2 FQNNGV, per germline. CDR3: CASSLGATADTEAFF. Written as DNA, the CDR3 is TGTGCCAGCAGCTTAGGGGCTACGGCGGACACTGAAGCTTTCTTT.

The chain recombines TRBV11-3 with TRBJ2-6; no firm D call. V gave up 6 bases and J gave up 0 bases, with 9 bases separating them. The V gene's germline CDR1 is SGHNT and CDR2 YENEEA. The length of the CDR3 is 15 residues. The chain's CDR3 is CASSRRVSGANVLTF. The CDR3 DNA follows: TGTGCCAGCAGTCGTAGGGTCTCTGGGGCCAACGTCCTGACTTTC.

There are many counts of this clonotype. V and J are TRBV28 and TRBJ2-7, with D perhaps given as TRBD1 or TRBD2 (6 bases each). The germline V gene has CDR1 MDHEN and CDR2 SYDVKM. The V gene lost 8 bases and the J gene lost 5 bases, with 13 bases spanning the gap. The CDR3 loop spans 12 amino acids. For the CDR3, the DNA is TGTGCCAGCGTCCGGGGGCGCGACGAGCAGTACTTC. Encoded protein: CASVRGRDEQYF.

This clonotype was observed a handful of times. V gene TRBV4-1 combines with J gene TRBJ2-7; D possibly uses TRBD1 or TRBD2 (6 bases each). The germline gives CDR1 MGHRA, CDR2 YSYEKL. V lost 0 bases to trimming and J lost 1 base, with 13 bases between them. CDR3 size: 16 residues. The chain's CDR3 is CASSQDPRGHSYEQYF. Written as DNA, the CDR3 is TGCGCCAGCAGCCAAGATCCCCGGGGGCATTCCTACGAGCAGTACTTC.

This sequence joins TRBV5-1 and TRBJ2-3; 11 bases agree with TRBD2. V lost 4 bases and J lost 6; bases outside the gene matches: 7. The length of the CDR3 is 15 residues. Germline V gene lookup returns CDR1 SGHRS and CDR2 YFSETQ. The CDR3 coding sequence is TGCGCCAGCAGCAGACTAGCGGGGTATTCGGATACGCAGTATTTT. Translated, it gives CASSRLAGYSDTQYF.

In this sample, this clonotype turned up a few times. V usage is TRBV19 and J usage is TRBJ1-2; no definite D call. Per the germline V gene, CDR1 is LNHDA and CDR2 is SQIVND (reference sequence). This CDR3 is 15 amino acids long. V lost 2 bases and J lost 0, with 10 bases in between. This chain's CDR3 is CASSILGTSNYGYTF. In DNA, the CDR3 is TGTGCCAGTAGTATATTAGGAACTTCTAACTATGGCTACACCTTC.